Below, 13 T cell receptor beta chains from the same sample are listed, as sequenced in a study of lymphopenia after photon versus proton radiotherapy. The method was immunoSEQ multiplex PCR; TCRdb's version includes in-frame clones alone and lacks a portion of them. In the table there are about 68,000 clones, approximately 90% of which are singletons. This sample comprised peripheral blood, obtained from a patient treated with photon-based radiotherapy. The source of these receptors is a woman in her 70s with pancreatic cancer.

The chain links TRBV7-9 to TRBJ2-1, with D unclear. Germline V gene data show CDR1 as SEHNR and CDR2 as FQNEAQ (reference sequence). Trimming stripped 2 bases from V and 0 bases from J, with 5 bases between. The CDR3 runs to 14 residues. The CDR3: CASSLSGSYNEQFF. The CDR3 region has the DNA TGTGCCAGCAGCTTATCAGGCTCCTACAATGAGCAGTTCTTC. The entire variable domain, with the rest obtained from reference TRBV7-9 and TRBJ2-1, is as follows: DTGVSQNPRHKITKRGQNVTFRCDPISEHNRLYWYRQTLGQGPEFLTYFQNEAQLEKSRLLSDRFSAERPKGSFSTLEIQRTEQGDSAMYLCASSLSGSYNEQFFGPGTRLTVL.

This clone was seen only once. The chain carries TRBV11-2 and TRBJ1-6; 7 nucleotides align to TRBD1. V lost 1 base and J lost 6; bases outside the gene matches: 6. CDR1 is SGHAT, CDR2 FQNNGV, per germline. The CDR3 loop spans 16 amino acids. This CDR3 is CASSLVQGVINSPLHF. For the CDR3, the DNA is TGTGCCAGCAGCTTAGTCCAGGGGGTAATTAATTCACCCCTCCACTTT.

The chain links TRBV7-8 to TRBJ1-5; D ambiguous. Germline V gene lookup returns CDR1 SGHVS and CDR2 FQNEAQ. The V end lost 2 bases, the J end lost 3 bases, and 11 bases lay between the germline ends. The CDR3 extends over 15 amino acids. This CDR3 reads CASSLRWEVNQPQHF. The CDR3 coding sequence is TGTGCCAGCAGCTTAAGATGGGAAGTCAATCAGCCCCAGCATTTT.

The chain uses TRBV7-2 and TRBJ2-5; D is undetermined. The V gene's germline CDR1 is SGHTA and CDR2 FQGNSA. Trimming removed 2 bases at V and 4 bases at J, with 14 bases between. The CDR3 length is 15 residues. CDR3 region: CASSLPTGQIETQYF. The CDR3 region has the DNA TGTGCCAGCAGCTTACCAACCGGGCAGATAGAGACCCAGTACTTC.

The chain carries TRBV7-8 and TRBJ2-1; 7 bases align to TRBD2. The germline gives CDR1 SGHVS, CDR2 FQNEAQ. CDR3 length equals 15 residues. The V segment lost 5 bases and the J segment 6 bases; nucleotides outside the gene matches: 10. This chain's CDR3 is CASSPTGTTSNEQFF. The CDR3 DNA reads TGTGCCAGCAGCCCGACCGGGACTACCTCCAATGAGCAGTTCTTC.

The genes are TRBV4-2 and TRBJ2-2; D is possibly TRBD1 or TRBD2 (6 bases each). Germline V lookup: CDR1 LGHNA, CDR2 YNFKEQ. V lost 0 bases and J 5 bases, leaving 13 bases between the germline ends. The CDR3 spans 16 residues. This chain's CDR3 is CASSQERGARTGELFF. In nucleotides, the CDR3 is TGTGCCAGCAGCCAAGAAAGGGGGGCGAGAACCGGGGAGCTGTTTTTT.

The chain recombines TRBV10-3 with TRBJ2-7; 12 nucleotides agree with TRBD1. Trimming removed 0 bases from V and 5 bases from J; junction bases left unmatched: 2. The CDR3 loop spans 15 amino acids. The V gene's germline CDR1 is ENHRY and CDR2 SYGVKD. The CDR3 loop reads CAISESGQGANEQYF. The CDR3, as DNA: TGTGCCATCAGTGAGTCGGGACAGGGGGCGAACGAGCAGTACTTC.

The chain joins TRBV5-5 to TRBJ2-7; either TRBD1 or TRBD2 may fit D (5 bases each). The CDR3 is made up of 14 amino acids. Trimming took 1 base from V and 2 from J, leaving 10 bases between them. Germline CDR1 and CDR2: SGHKS and YYEKEE (reference sequence). The CDR3 is CASSLWDGAYEQYF. Written as DNA, the CDR3 is TGTGCCAGCAGCTTGTGGGACGGTGCCTACGAGCAGTACTTC.

This chain joins TRBV19 and TRBJ1-2, with 7 bases aligning to TRBD1. The CDR3 loop spans 13 amino acids. Germline CDR1 LNHDA, CDR2 SQIVND (reference sequence). V lost 4 bases and J lost 5; bases outside the gene matches: 4. The CDR3 DNA reads as TGTGCCAGTAGTAAACCGGGACAGTATGGCTACACCTTC. This codes for CASSKPGQYGYTF.

This chain links TRBV7-9 with TRBJ1-5; maybe TRBD1 (5 bases). CDR3 length: 12 residues. Trimming took off 10 bases at V and 3 bases at J, with 10 bases between the two ends. The germline CDR1 and CDR2 sequences are SEHNR and FQNEAQ (reference sequence). The CDR3, as DNA: TGTGCCACCTCGGGGGACAATCAGCCCCAGCATTTT. Its translation: CATSGDNQPQHF.

The chain carries TRBV18 and TRBJ2-5; TRBD1 aligns across 7 bases. This CDR3 spans 16 amino acids. From germline, CDR1 is KGHSH and CDR2 LQKENI. V shed 5 bases, J shed 3 bases, and the junction held 12 bases outside the gene matches. The CDR3 here is CASSFRGQFREETQYF. For the CDR3, the DNA is TGTGCCAGCTCATTTCGGGGACAGTTTCGGGAAGAGACCCAGTACTTC.

The chain recombines TRBV7-9 with TRBJ1-3; D call uncertain. Germline V gene data show CDR1 as SEHNR and CDR2 as FQNEAQ (reference sequence). Between the trimmed V and J ends, which lost 5 bases and 4 bases, there was a span of 15 bases. The CDR3 loop spans 15 amino acids. CDR3 sequence reads: CASSPKLRLGNTIYF. CDR3 nucleotides: TGTGCCAGCAGCCCAAAGCTCAGGTTGGGAAACACCATATATTTT.

This chain uses TRBV5-6 with TRBJ2-5; possible D gene TRBD2, 6 bases. Germline lookup yields CDR1 SGHDT and CDR2 YYEEEE. Between the trimmed V and J ends, which lost 4 bases and 4 bases, there was a span of 14 bases. This CDR3 contains 14 residues. The CDR3 DNA follows: TGTGCCAGCAGCCCCGATGCGGGAAGAGAGACCCAGTACTTC. Translated, it gives CASSPDAGRETQYF.